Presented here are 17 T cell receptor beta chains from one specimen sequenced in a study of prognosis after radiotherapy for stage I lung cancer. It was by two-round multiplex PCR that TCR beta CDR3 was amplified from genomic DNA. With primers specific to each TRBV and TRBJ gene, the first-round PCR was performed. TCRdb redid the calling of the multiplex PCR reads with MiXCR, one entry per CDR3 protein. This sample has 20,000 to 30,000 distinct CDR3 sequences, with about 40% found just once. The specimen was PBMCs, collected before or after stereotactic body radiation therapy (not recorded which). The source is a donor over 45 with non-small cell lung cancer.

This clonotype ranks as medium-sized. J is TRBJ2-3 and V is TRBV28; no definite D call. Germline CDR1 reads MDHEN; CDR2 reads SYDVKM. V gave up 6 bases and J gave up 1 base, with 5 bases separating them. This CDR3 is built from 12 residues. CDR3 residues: CASSGGTDTQYF. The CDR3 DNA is TGTGCCAGCAGCGGTGGCACAGATACGCAGTATTTT.

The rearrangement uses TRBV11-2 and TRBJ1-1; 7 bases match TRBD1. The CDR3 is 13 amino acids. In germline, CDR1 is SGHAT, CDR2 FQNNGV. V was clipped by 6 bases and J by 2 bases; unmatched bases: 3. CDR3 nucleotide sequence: TGTGCCAGCAGTCACAGGGGAAACACTGAAGCTTTCTTT. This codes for CASSHRGNTEAFF.

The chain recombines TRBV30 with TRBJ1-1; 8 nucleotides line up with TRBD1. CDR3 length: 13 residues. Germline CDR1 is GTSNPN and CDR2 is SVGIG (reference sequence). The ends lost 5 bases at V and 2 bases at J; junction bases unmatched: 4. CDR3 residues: CAWVTGANTEAFF. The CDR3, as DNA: TGTGCCTGGGTGACAGGGGCTAACACTGAAGCTTTCTTT.

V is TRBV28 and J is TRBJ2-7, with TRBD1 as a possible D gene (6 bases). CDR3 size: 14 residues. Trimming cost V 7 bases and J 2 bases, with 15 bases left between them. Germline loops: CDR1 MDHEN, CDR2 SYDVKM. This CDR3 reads CASTPLGHAYEQYF. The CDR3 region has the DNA TGTGCCAGCACCCCCTTGGGACACGCCTACGAGCAGTACTTC.

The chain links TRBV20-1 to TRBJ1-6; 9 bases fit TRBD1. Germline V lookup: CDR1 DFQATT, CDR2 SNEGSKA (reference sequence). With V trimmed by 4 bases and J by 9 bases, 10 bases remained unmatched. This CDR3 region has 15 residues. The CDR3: CSATNHVTGGSPLHF. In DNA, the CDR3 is TGCAGTGCTACGAATCACGTGACAGGGGGTTCACCCCTCCACTTT.

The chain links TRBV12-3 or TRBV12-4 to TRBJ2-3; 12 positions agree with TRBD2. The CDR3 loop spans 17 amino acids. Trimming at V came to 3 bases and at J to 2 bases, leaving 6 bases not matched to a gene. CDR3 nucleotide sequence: TGTGCCAGCAGTTTTACTAGCGGGGGGACACTCACAGATACGCAGTATTTT. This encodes CASSFTSGGTLTDTQYF.

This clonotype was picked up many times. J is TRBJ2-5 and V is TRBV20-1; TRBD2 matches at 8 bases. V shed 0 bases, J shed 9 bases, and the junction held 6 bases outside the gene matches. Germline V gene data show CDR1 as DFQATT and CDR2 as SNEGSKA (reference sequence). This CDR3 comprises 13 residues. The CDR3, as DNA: TGCAGTGCTAGAGATCCGGGACTAGAATCCCAGTACTTC. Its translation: CSARDPGLESQYF.

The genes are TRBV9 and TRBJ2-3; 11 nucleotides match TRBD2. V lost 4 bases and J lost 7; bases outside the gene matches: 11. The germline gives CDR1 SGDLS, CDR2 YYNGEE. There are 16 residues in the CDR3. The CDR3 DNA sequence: TGTGCCAGCAGCAGTAGCGGGAGGGCGATAACACATACGCAGTATTTT. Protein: CASSSSGRAITHTQYF.

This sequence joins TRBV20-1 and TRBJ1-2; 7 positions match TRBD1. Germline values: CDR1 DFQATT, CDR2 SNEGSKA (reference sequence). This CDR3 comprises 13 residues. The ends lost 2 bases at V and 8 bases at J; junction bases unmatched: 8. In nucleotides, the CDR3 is TGCAGTGCTAGACCGACAGGGACGGACGGCTACACCTTC. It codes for CSARPTGTDGYTF.

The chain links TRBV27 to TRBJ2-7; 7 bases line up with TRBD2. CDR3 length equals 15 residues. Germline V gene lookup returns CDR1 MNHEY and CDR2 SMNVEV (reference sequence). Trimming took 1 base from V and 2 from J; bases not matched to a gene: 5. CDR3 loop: CASSLFGGRAYEQYF. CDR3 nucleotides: TGTGCCAGCAGTTTATTTGGGGGGAGGGCCTACGAGCAGTACTTC.

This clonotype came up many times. CDR3 amino acids: CASSRTGGTGELFF. The DNA for the CDR3 is TGCGCCAGCAGCCGGACAGGGGGGACCGGGGAGCTGTTTTTT. The chain has TRBV5-1 and TRBJ2-2, with 10 bases lining up with TRBD1. There are 14 residues in the CDR3. V shed 4 bases and J 5 bases; nucleotides not matched to a gene: 2. In germline, CDR1 is SGHRS, CDR2 YFSETQ.

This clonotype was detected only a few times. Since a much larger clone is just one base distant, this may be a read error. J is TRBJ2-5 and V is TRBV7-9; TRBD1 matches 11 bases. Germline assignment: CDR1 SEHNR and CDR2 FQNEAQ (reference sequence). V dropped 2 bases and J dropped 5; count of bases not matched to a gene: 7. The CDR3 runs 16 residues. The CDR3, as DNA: TGTGCCAGCAGCTTATTATGGACAGGGGGCTGGGAGACCCAGTACTTC. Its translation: CASSLLWTGGWETQYF. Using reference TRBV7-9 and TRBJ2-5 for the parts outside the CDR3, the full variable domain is DTGVSQNPRHKITKRGQNVTFRCDPISEHNRLYWYRQTLGQGPEFLTYFQNEAQLEKSRLLSDRFSAERPKGSFSTLEIQRTEQGDSAMYLCASSLLWTGGWETQYFGPGTRLLVL.

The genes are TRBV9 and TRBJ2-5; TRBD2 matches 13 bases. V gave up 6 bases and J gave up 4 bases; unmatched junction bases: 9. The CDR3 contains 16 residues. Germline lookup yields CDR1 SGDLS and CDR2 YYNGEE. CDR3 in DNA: TGTGCCAGCACCCGGACTAGCGGGAGTTATCTAGAGACCCAGTACTTC. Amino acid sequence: CASTRTSGSYLETQYF.

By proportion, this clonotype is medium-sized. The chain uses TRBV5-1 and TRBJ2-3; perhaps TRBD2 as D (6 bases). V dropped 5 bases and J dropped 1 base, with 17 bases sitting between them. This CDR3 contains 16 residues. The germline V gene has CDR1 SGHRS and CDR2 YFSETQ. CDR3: CASRSGTSTGTDTQYF. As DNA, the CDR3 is TGCGCCAGCAGATCCGGGACTTCGACTGGCACAGATACGCAGTATTTT.

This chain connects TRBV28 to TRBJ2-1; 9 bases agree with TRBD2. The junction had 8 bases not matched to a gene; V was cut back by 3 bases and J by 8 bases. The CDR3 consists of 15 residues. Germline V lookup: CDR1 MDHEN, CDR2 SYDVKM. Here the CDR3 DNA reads TGTGCCAGCAGTTTTTTGGCGGGAGGGCCGGATGAGCAGTTCTTC. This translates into CASSFLAGGPDEQFF.

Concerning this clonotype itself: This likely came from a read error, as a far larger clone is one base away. CDR3 nucleotide sequence: TGTGCCATCAGCTTGCAGGGAGGGCGACTGGAGACCCAGTACTTC. This sequence encodes CAISLQGGRLETQYF. The chain links TRBV25-1 to TRBJ2-5, with TRBD2 matching 7 bases. With 10 bases clipped from V and 5 bases from J, the junction kept 16 bases outside the gene matches. The CDR3 runs 15 residues. Germline lookup yields CDR1 MGHDK and CDR2 SYGVNS.

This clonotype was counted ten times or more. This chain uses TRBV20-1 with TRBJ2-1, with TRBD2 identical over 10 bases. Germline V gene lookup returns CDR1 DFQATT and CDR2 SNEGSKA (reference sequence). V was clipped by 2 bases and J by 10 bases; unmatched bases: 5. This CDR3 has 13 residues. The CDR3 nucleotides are TGCAGTGCTAGAAGGGCTAGCGGGAGCGAGCAGTTCTTC. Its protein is CSARRASGSEQFF.